The entry below describes one TCR beta chain. The data were taken from a study of blood T cell repertoires in COVID-19. Study-wide context: The United States, Italy and Spain supplied acute and convalescent COVID-19 samples. Sources were T cells, B-cell-depleted T cells, or PBMCs; the material itself was cDNA or gDNA.

One Seattle source followed patients from active infection through their disease course. In the authors' workflow: Estimated nucleated cell counts came from reference gene primer amplification. Generated by immunoSEQ multiplex PCR, the TCRdb table keeps only in-frame clones and is missing some. V and J calls and clone size are those listed in that table; D and trimming were worked out from the DNA. The table has 150,000 to 200,000 clones, around 87% seen once. CDR3 length: 15 amino acids. Germline assignment: CDR1 LNHDA and CDR2 SQIVND (reference sequence). Trimming pared 3 bases from V and 1 base from J, leaving 13 bases between.

The sequencing input was peripheral blood. The chain joins TRBV19 to TRBJ2-7; D not resolved. This receptor was taken from an elderly woman with COVID-19, enrolled during active disease. The CDR3 sequence is CASSIRLGESYEQYF. CDR3 nucleotide sequence: TGTGCCAGTAGTATCCGTCTTGGAGAGTCCTACGAGCAGTACTTC. Drawing the rest from reference TRBV19 and TRBJ2-7, the complete variable domain is DGGITQSPKYLFRKEGQNVTLSCEQNLNHDAMYWYRQDPGQGLRLIYYSQIVNDFQKGDIAEGYSVSREKKESFPLTVTSAQKNPTAFYLCASSIRLGESYEQYFGPGTRLTVT.